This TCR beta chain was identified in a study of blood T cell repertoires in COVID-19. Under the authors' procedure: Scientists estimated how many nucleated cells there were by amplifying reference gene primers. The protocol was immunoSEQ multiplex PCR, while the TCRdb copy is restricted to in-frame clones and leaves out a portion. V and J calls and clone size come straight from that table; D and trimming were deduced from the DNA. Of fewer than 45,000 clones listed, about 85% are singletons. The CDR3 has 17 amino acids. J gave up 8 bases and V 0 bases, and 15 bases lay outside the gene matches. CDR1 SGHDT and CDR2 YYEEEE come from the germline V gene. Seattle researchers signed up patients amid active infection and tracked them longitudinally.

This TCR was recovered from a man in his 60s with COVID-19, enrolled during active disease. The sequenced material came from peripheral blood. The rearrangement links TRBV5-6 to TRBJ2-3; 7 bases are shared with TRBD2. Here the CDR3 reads CASSLESLGRAGVTQYF. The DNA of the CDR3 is TGTGCCAGCAGCTTGGAAAGTCTAGGCAGGGCGGGGGTTACGCAGTATTTT.